This TCR beta chain comes out of a study of T-cell memory formation after mild COVID-19. General observations from the study: Cross-reactive memory appears to have joined, as suggested by some responding clones showing up in pre-infection memory. CD4+ contracting clones were mainly CM and EM; CD8+ ones, EMRA.

The CDR3 length is 14 residues. V was shortened by 3 bases and J by 1 base, with 9 bases between the two germline ends. Germline V gene sequence: CDR1 KGHSH, CDR2 LQKENI. This clonotype has only a few counts. The target antigen is unknown. TCRdb redid the calling of the 5' RACE reads with MiXCR, one entry per CDR3 protein. The table records approximately 340,000 distinct CDR3 sequences, around a sixth of them present only once. This sequence joins TRBV18 and TRBJ2-5, with D unclear. The source material was PBMCs or a T cell subset sorted from them (not recorded which). The TCR sequence derives from a man in his late teens or twenties who had mild COVID-19 (a few samples of this study predate the infection). Cell type and time point are not known. The CDR3 nucleotides are TGTGCCAGCTCACCTCCGGACGGCCAAGAGACCCAGTACTTC. It codes for CASSPPDGQETQYF.